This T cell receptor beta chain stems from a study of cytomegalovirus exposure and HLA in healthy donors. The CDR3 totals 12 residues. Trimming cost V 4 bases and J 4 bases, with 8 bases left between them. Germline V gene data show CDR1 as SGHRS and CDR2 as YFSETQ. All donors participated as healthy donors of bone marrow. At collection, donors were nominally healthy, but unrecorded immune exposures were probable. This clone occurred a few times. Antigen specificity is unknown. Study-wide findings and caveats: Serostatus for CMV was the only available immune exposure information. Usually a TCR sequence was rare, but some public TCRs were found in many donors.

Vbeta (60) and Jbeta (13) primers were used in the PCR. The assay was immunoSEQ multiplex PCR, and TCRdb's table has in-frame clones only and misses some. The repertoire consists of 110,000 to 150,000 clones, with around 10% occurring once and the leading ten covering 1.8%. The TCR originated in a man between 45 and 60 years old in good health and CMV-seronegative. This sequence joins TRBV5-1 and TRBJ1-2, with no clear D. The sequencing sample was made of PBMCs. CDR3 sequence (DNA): TGCGCCAGCAGCGCTACTAGCTATGGCTACACCTTC. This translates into CASSATSYGYTF.